These 26 T cell receptor beta chains came from one sample sequenced in a study of T cell responses to AZD1222 COVID-19 vaccine. The data were produced by immunoSEQ multiplex PCR, yet TCRdb's version contains in-frame clones alone and is incomplete. The sample has 150,000 to 160,000 clones; 86% are singletons. The starting material was peripheral blood, obtained on day 0 of MenACWY control vaccination. These receptors all come from an adult in good health.

The chain recombines TRBV6-5 with TRBJ1-4; 7 bases are shared with TRBD1. The CDR3 consists of 15 residues. J was trimmed by 8 bases and V by 5 bases; bases with no gene match: 11. The germline CDR1 and CDR2 sequences are MNHEY and SVGAGI. The CDR3 DNA reads as TGTGCCAGCAGTCCCGCCAGGGGGAGGGAGGAAAAACTGTTTTTT. Residues: CASSPARGREEKLFF.

V is TRBV18 and J is TRBJ2-6; TRBD1 might be the D (5 bases). Germline V gene sequence: CDR1 KGHSH, CDR2 LQKENI. This CDR3 has 16 residues. With 0 bases removed from V and 2 bases from J, the gap between germline ends came to 8 bases. The CDR3 spells CASSPPGRTGANVLTF. The CDR3 region has the DNA TGTGCCAGCTCACCACCGGGGCGGACTGGGGCCAACGTCCTGACTTTC.

This chain connects TRBV28 to TRBJ1-5, with 9 bases fitting TRBD1. Looked up from germline, CDR1 is MDHEN and CDR2 is SYDVKM. CDR3 length equals 15 residues. V lost 8 bases, J lost 9 bases, and 14 bases stayed unmatched. The CDR3 nucleotides read TGTGCCAGCTGGGAAGGGACAGGGAATAGTCGGCCCCAGCATTTT. Translating it yields CASWEGTGNSRPQHF.

The rearrangement links TRBV5-5 to TRBJ2-7, with D tentatively TRBD2 (7 bases). This CDR3 contains 15 residues. V lost 0 bases, J lost 2 bases, and 12 bases lay in between. Germline V gene data show CDR1 as SGHKS and CDR2 as YYEKEE (reference sequence). The CDR3 reads CASSLAREGAYEQYV. CDR3 nucleotides: TGTGCCAGCAGCTTGGCCAGGGAGGGGGCCTACGAGCAGTACGTC.

The V call is TRBV6-1, the J call TRBJ2-4; tentative D call: TRBD1 (5 bases). Germline values: CDR1 MNHNS, CDR2 SASEGT. The V gene lost 2 bases and the J gene lost 3 bases, with 26 bases spanning the gap. This CDR3 region has 20 residues. CDR3: CASSELRPGDSWGNKNIQYF. The DNA of the CDR3 is TGTGCCAGCAGTGAACTCCGCCCGGGCGACAGTTGGGGCAACAAAAACATTCAGTACTTC.

The chain uses TRBV9 and TRBJ1-4, with D unresolved. The germline gives CDR1 SGDLS, CDR2 YYNGEE. CDR3 length: 15 amino acids. V lost 0 bases and J 6 bases, leaving 12 bases between the germline ends. DNA for the CDR3: TGTGCCAGCAGCGTAGAGGTAGGGATGTATGAAAAACTGTTTTTT. The encoded protein is CASSVEVGMYEKLFF.

The V gene is TRBV5-1, the J gene TRBJ2-7; the match to TRBD2 covers 10 bases. The CDR3 contains 15 residues. The trim removed 3 bases at V and 6 bases at J, leaving 9 bases unmatched. Looked up from germline, CDR1 is SGHRS and CDR2 is YFSETQ. The CDR3 sequence: CASSWPSGRASEQYF. The CDR3 region has the DNA TGCGCCAGCAGCTGGCCGAGCGGGAGGGCTAGCGAGCAGTACTTC.

The chain is built from TRBV6-4 and TRBJ2-3, with TRBD2 identical over 10 bases. The V gene end was trimmed by 3 bases and the J gene end by 6 bases; junction bases not matched to a gene: 6. Germline-derived CDR1 and CDR2 are MRHNA and SNTAGT. The CDR3 contains 15 residues. The CDR3 nucleotides read TGTGCCAGCAGTGAGGGGAGCGGGAGGGCCGATACGCAGTATTTT. It encodes CASSEGSGRADTQYF.

This chain uses TRBV10-1 with TRBJ1-5; a possible D gene is TRBD1 (6 bases). The CDR3 sequence is 13 residues long. Germline-derived CDR1 and CDR2 are WNHNN and SYGVQD (reference sequence). V was trimmed by 8 bases and J by 6 bases, leaving 14 bases between them. DNA for the CDR3: TGCGCCAGCTCGACAGGTCCTGGTCAGCCCCAGCATTTT. Protein product: CASSTGPGQPQHF.

This sequence joins TRBV6-5 and TRBJ1-5; TRBD1 might be the D (5 bases). Germline assignment: CDR1 MNHEY and CDR2 SVGAGI. Trimming stripped 7 bases from V and 3 bases from J, with 16 bases between. The length of the CDR3 is 15 residues. CDR3 amino acids: CASMTGGGPNQPQHF. The DNA of the CDR3 is TGTGCCAGCATGACGGGGGGAGGGCCCAATCAGCCCCAGCATTTT.

The chain joins TRBV2 to TRBJ1-3, with D hard to call. Trimming pared 1 base from V and 9 bases from J, leaving 7 bases between. The CDR3 has 12 amino acids. Germline CDR1 SNHLY, CDR2 FYNNEI. This CDR3 reads CASSEDVGTIYF. In nucleotides, the CDR3 is TGTGCCAGCAGTGAAGACGTAGGCACCATATATTTT.

The chain recombines TRBV28 with TRBJ2-5; 9 nucleotides agree with TRBD1. The germline gives CDR1 MDHEN, CDR2 SYDVKM. V trimming: 6 bases; J trimming: 5 bases; junction bases outside the gene matches: 7. The CDR3 covers 14 residues. The CDR3 region has the DNA TGTGCCAGCAGCCGTTGGACAGGGGAGGAGACCCAGTACTTC. Its translation is CASSRWTGEETQYF.

CDR3 sequence (DNA): TGTGCCAGCAGCTCCTACTCCAGGGTCCTGGGGACTGAAGCTTTCTTT. Protein: CASSSYSRVLGTEAFF. V is TRBV11-3 and J is TRBJ1-1, with D perhaps matching TRBD1 (5 bases). This CDR3 comprises 16 residues. Looked up from germline, CDR1 is SGHNT and CDR2 is YENEEA. V shed 4 bases and J shed 5 bases, with 20 bases lying between them. The full variable domain, with the rest looked up from reference TRBV11-3 and TRBJ1-1, is EAGVVQSPRYKIIEKKQPVAFWCNPISGHNTLYWYLQNLGQGPELLIRYENEEAVDDSQLPKDRFSAERLKGVDSTLKIQPAELGDSAVYLCASSSYSRVLGTEAFFGQGTRLTVV.

The V and J genes are TRBV19 and TRBJ2-3; possible D gene TRBD1, 5 bases. Germline V gene lookup returns CDR1 LNHDA and CDR2 SQIVND (reference sequence). V gave up 4 bases and J gave up 4 bases, with 12 bases separating them. The CDR3 contains 14 residues. CDR3 sequence: CASSKKGRPDTQYF. CDR3 bases: TGTGCCAGTAGTAAGAAGGGGCGCCCAGATACGCAGTATTTT.

This clone has a handful of counts. The genes are TRBV29-1 and TRBJ2-7, with 7 bases fitting TRBD2. The CDR3 spans 13 residues. V trimming: 6 bases; J trimming: 6 bases; junction bases outside the gene matches: 11. Germline CDR1 is SQVTM and CDR2 is ANQGSEA. The CDR3 region is CSVRLADLSEQYF. DNA of the CDR3: TGCAGCGTCCGGCTAGCGGACCTCTCCGAGCAGTACTTC.

CDR3 residues: CASSRFSGGGVDTQYF. The CDR3, as DNA: TGTGCCAGCAGCCGATTTAGCGGGGGTGGGGTGGATACGCAGTATTTT. V is TRBV3-1 (or the pseudogene TRBV3-2) and J is TRBJ2-3; TRBD2 aligns across 9 bases. Germline loops: CDR1 LGHDT, CDR2 YNNKEL (reference sequence). With V trimmed by 4 bases and J by 6 bases, 11 bases remained unmatched. The CDR3 is 16 amino acids.

The chain is built from TRBV9 and TRBJ1-3; D ambiguous. This CDR3 contains 12 residues. Trimming removed 6 bases at V and 4 bases at J, with 8 bases between. CDR1 is SGDLS and CDR2 is YYNGEE in the germline V gene. The CDR3 DNA is TGTGCCAGCAACCTAGACGGAAACACCATATATTTT. It encodes CASNLDGNTIYF.

V usage is TRBV7-3 and J usage is TRBJ2-2; no definite D call. The V gene's germline CDR1 is SGHTA and CDR2 FQGTGA. CDR3 length: 19 residues. With 2 bases removed from V and 2 bases from J, the gap between germline ends came to 21 bases. CDR3 sequence: CASSLFSRPAIQNTGELFF. The CDR3 DNA follows: TGTGCCAGCAGCTTATTTTCGCGTCCGGCAATTCAAAACACCGGGGAGCTGTTTTTT.

The chain joins TRBV3-1 (or the pseudogene TRBV3-2) to TRBJ1-1; tentatively, D is TRBD1 (5 bases). The V end was cut by 5 bases, the J end by 4 bases, with 14 bases between. This CDR3 is built from 14 residues. The germline CDR1 and CDR2 sequences are LGHDT and YNNKEL (reference sequence). CDR3 residues: CASSSLSGGTEAFF. The CDR3 DNA is TGTGCCAGCAGCTCCCTCTCTGGGGGCACTGAAGCTTTCTTT.

V is TRBV28 and J is TRBJ2-3, with D uncertain. The CDR3 sequence is 12 residues long. Deletions cut 5 bases from V and 3 bases from J, with 6 bases between. The germline V gene encodes CDR1 MDHEN and CDR2 SYDVKM. The CDR3 here is CASSPPTDTQYF. CDR3 sequence (DNA): TGTGCCAGCAGTCCCCCGACAGATACGCAGTATTTT.

The table lists this clone with a few counts. This chain links TRBV29-1 with TRBJ1-2; D unresolved. Trimming shortened V by 3 bases and J by 2 bases, and 7 bases separated the two germline ends. Per the germline V gene, CDR1 is SQVTM and CDR2 is ANQGSEA. The CDR3 is 12 residues long. This chain's CDR3 is CSVDSGNYGYTF. The CDR3 DNA reads as TGCAGCGTTGACAGCGGAAACTATGGCTACACCTTC. The full variable domain, completed using reference TRBV29-1 and TRBJ1-2, is SAVISQKPSRDICQRGTSLTIQCQVDSQVTMMFWYRQQPGQSLTLIATANQGSEATYESGFVIDKFPISRPNLTFSTLTVSNMSPEDSSIYLCSVDSGNYGYTFGSGTRLTVV.

The count of this clone is one. The chain joins TRBV9 to TRBJ2-5, with 7 bases that match TRBD1. Germline CDR1 and CDR2: SGDLS and YYNGEE. V trimming: 0 bases; J trimming: 4 bases; junction bases outside the gene matches: 3. The CDR3 covers 14 residues. CDR3 DNA sequence: TGTGCCAGCAGCGTAGACAGGGGTTCAGAGACCCAGTACTTC. Encoded protein: CASSVDRGSETQYF.

The chain joins TRBV10-3 to TRBJ1-5; D may be TRBD1 (6 bases). CDR1 is ENHRY, CDR2 SYGVKD, per germline. CDR3 length: 20 residues. Trimming cost V 3 bases and J 1 base, with 25 bases left between them. The CDR3 here is CAISDGQGNSGLRSNQPQHF. Here the CDR3 DNA reads TGTGCCATCAGTGACGGTCAGGGGAATTCTGGCCTAAGGAGCAATCAGCCCCAGCATTTT.

This chain links TRBV27 with TRBJ2-2; D is undetermined. The V end lost 4 bases, the J end lost 3 bases, and 12 bases lay between the germline ends. The CDR3 has 15 residues. Looked up from germline, CDR1 is MNHEY and CDR2 is SMNVEV (reference sequence). The CDR3: CASSSLLGYTGELFF. DNA for the CDR3: TGTGCCAGCAGTTCACTCCTTGGGTACACCGGGGAGCTGTTTTTT.

The V gene is TRBV27, the J gene TRBJ2-5; D is unresolved. V was trimmed by 5 bases and J by 5 bases, leaving 12 bases between them. The CDR3 consists of 13 residues. The germline CDR1 and CDR2 sequences are MNHEY and SMNVEV (reference sequence). As DNA, the CDR3 is TGTGCCAGCAGTCCGACGCAGGTTGAGACCCAGTACTTC. Translating gives CASSPTQVETQYF.

The J gene is TRBJ2-6, the V gene TRBV4-1, with 8 bases matching TRBD1. The CDR3 contains 19 residues. From germline, CDR1 is MGHRA and CDR2 YSYEKL. V lost 6 bases and J lost 2; bases outside the gene matches: 15. The DNA of the CDR3 is TGCGCCAGCAGGCGTTTAGAAGGACAGGGTGGAACTGGGGCCAACGTCCTGACTTTC. Its protein product is CASRRLEGQGGTGANVLTF.